Below, 21 T cell receptor beta chains from the same sample are listed, as sequenced in a study of blood T cell repertoires in COVID-19. Only in-frame clones appear in the TCRdb table, and some are missing; sequencing was by immunoSEQ multiplex PCR. The repertoire has hundreds of thousands of clones, 70% to 90% of them found once; the top ten carry approximately 12%. Sample: peripheral blood. The source of these receptors is a young woman who had recovered from COVID-19.

This chain uses TRBV5-1 with TRBJ2-5; TRBD1 agrees at 10 bases. From germline, CDR1 is SGHRS and CDR2 YFSETQ. J gave up 4 bases and V 0 bases, and 3 bases lay outside the gene matches. This CDR3 has 15 amino acids. The CDR3 sequence is CASSLVDRGLETQYF. Here the CDR3 DNA reads TGCGCCAGCAGCTTGGTCGACAGGGGGCTAGAGACCCAGTACTTC.

This chain's CDR3 is CASSRGTSLQDTQYF. As DNA, the CDR3 is TGTGCCAGCAGCCGGGGGACTTCACTTCAAGATACGCAGTATTTT. The chain uses TRBV3-1 (or the pseudogene TRBV3-2) and TRBJ2-3, with D possibly TRBD2 on 6 matching bases. Per the germline V gene, CDR1 is LGHDT and CDR2 is YNNKEL (reference sequence). This CDR3 spans 15 amino acids. V lost 4 bases and J lost 5, with 16 bases in between.

V is TRBV19 and J is TRBJ2-7, with TRBD1 identical over 7 bases. Trimming removed 10 bases from V and 2 bases from J; junction bases left unmatched: 8. CDR3 size: 13 residues. CDR1 and CDR2 (germline): LNHDA, SQIVND (reference sequence). This chain's CDR3 is CATEGQYPYEQYF. The DNA of the CDR3 is TGTGCCACCGAGGGACAGTACCCCTACGAGCAGTACTTC. The whole variable domain, remainder taken from reference TRBV19 and TRBJ2-7, is DGGITQSPKYLFRKEGQNVTLSCEQNLNHDAMYWYRQDPGQGLRLIYYSQIVNDFQKGDIAEGYSVSREKKESFPLTVTSAQKNPTAFYLCATEGQYPYEQYFGPGTRLTVT.

V and J are TRBV7-9 and TRBJ2-3, with a tentative D call TRBD2 (5 bases). This CDR3 is 16 amino acids long. Germline V gene sequence: CDR1 SEHNR, CDR2 FQNEAQ (reference sequence). Trimming left V 5 bases short and J 3 bases short, with 18 bases between. The CDR3 sequence: CASSPDRGRFTDTQYF. The DNA for the CDR3 is TGTGCCAGCAGCCCCGATCGCGGGCGTTTTACAGATACGCAGTATTTT. The whole variable domain, remainder taken from reference TRBV7-9 and TRBJ2-3, is DTGVSQNPRHKITKRGQNVTFRCDPISEHNRLYWYRQTLGQGPEFLTYFQNEAQLEKSRLLSDRFSAERPKGSFSTLEIQRTEQGDSAMYLCASSPDRGRFTDTQYFGPGTRLTVL.

The chain recombines TRBV6-4 with TRBJ2-3; D perhaps matches TRBD2 (6 bases). Trimming removed 2 bases at V and 0 bases at J, with 6 bases between. The V gene's germline CDR1 is MRHNA and CDR2 SNTAGT. CDR3 length: 14 residues. The CDR3 coding sequence is TGTGCCAGCAGTGACGGGACTAGCACAGATACGCAGTATTTT. This sequence encodes CASSDGTSTDTQYF.

The V call is TRBV5-6, the J call TRBJ2-3; D possibly corresponds to TRBD2 (5 bases). V was cut by 0 bases and J by 4 bases, with 9 bases left in between. The CDR3 runs 14 residues. CDR1 is SGHDT, CDR2 YYEEEE, per germline. The CDR3 here is CASSLVGSPDTQYF. The CDR3 DNA reads TGTGCCAGCAGCTTGGTGGGGAGCCCAGATACGCAGTATTTT. Based on the CDR3 plus reference TRBV5-6 and TRBJ2-3, the full variable domain is DAGVTQSPTHLIKTRGQQVTLRCSPKSGHDTVSWYQQALGQGPQFIFQYYEEEERQRGNFPDRFSGHQFPNYSSELNVNALLLGDSALYLCASSLVGSPDTQYFGPGTRLTVL.

The rearrangement links TRBV4-3 to TRBJ1-1; possibly TRBD1 for D (5 bases). V lost 1 base and J 4 bases, leaving 13 bases between the germline ends. Germline CDR1 LGHNA, CDR2 YSLEER. The CDR3 sequence is 15 residues long. The CDR3 DNA follows: TGCGCCAGCAGCCAAGTCACGGGACTAGGCACTGAAGCTTTCTTT. It is translated as CASSQVTGLGTEAFF.

This chain links TRBV6-6 with TRBJ2-2; no reliable D call. Looked up from germline, CDR1 is MNHNY and CDR2 is SVGAGI (reference sequence). The CDR3 consists of 15 residues. V lost 6 bases and J lost 1, with 12 bases in between. CDR3 nucleotides: TGTGCCAGCAGCTTCGAACAGCTGAACACCGGGGAGCTGTTTTTT. Its translation: CASSFEQLNTGELFF.

The V call is TRBV25-1, the J call TRBJ2-5; D uncertain. This CDR3 region has 12 residues. V was cut by 3 bases and J by 3 bases, with 5 bases left in between. Germline CDR1 reads MGHDK; CDR2 reads SYGVNS. CDR3 sequence: CASSDSKETQYF. The CDR3 nucleotides read TGTGCCAGCAGTGATAGCAAAGAGACCCAGTACTTC.

The CDR3, as DNA: TGTGCCTGGAGTGCGGGACAGGGGTTGACCTCTGGAAACACCATATATTTT. Protein: CAWSAGQGLTSGNTIYF. V and J are TRBV30 and TRBJ1-3, with 10 positions matching TRBD1. This CDR3 has 17 amino acids. Germline trimming cut 1 base from V and 0 bases from J; bases unmatched to any gene: 6. CDR1 and CDR2 (germline): GTSNPN, SVGIG (reference sequence). The complete variable domain, with remaining parts taken from reference TRBV30 and TRBJ1-3, reads SQTIHQWPATLVQPVGSPLSLECTVEGTSNPNLYWYRQAAGRGLQLLFYSVGIGQISSEVPQNLSASRPQDRQFILSSKKLLLSDSGFYLCAWSAGQGLTSGNTIYFGEGSWLTVV.

This sequence joins TRBV6-6 and TRBJ1-5; D may be TRBD1 (5 bases). The CDR3 consists of 15 residues. Trimming pared 6 bases from V and 7 bases from J, leaving 19 bases between. CDR1 and CDR2 (germline): MNHNY, SVGAGI (reference sequence). The chain's CDR3 is CASRGLEGGRQPQHF. CDR3 DNA sequence: TGTGCCAGCAGGGGGCTAGAGGGAGGCCGGCAGCCCCAGCATTTT.

The sample holds one count of this clone. The CDR3 DNA is TGCAGCGTTGAATCGGGGGATTATAGGGACTCAAGTGGCTACACCTTC. Translating gives CSVESGDYRDSSGYTF. J is TRBJ1-2 and V is TRBV29-1; D possibly corresponds to TRBD1 (5 bases). CDR3 size: 16 residues. The germline V and J ends were trimmed by 2 bases and 7 bases, with 23 bases remaining between them. The germline CDR1 and CDR2 sequences are SQVTM and ANQGSEA.

The rearrangement links TRBV11-2 to TRBJ2-1; D might be TRBD2 (6 bases). This CDR3 contains 14 residues. Trimming took 8 bases from V and 9 from J, leaving 20 bases between them. Germline CDR1 SGHAT, CDR2 FQNNGV. In nucleotides, the CDR3 is TGTGCCAGCTCACGGGGGTGGGTCGTAGTTGAGCAGTTCTTC. Amino acids: CASSRGWVVVEQFF.

The CDR3: CASSDQQTSEQYF. The CDR3 coding sequence is TGTGCCAGCAGTGACCAACAGACTAGCGAGCAGTACTTC. The rearrangement joins TRBV25-1 to TRBJ2-7; the D gene is possibly TRBD2 (6 bases). The length of the CDR3 is 13 residues. Trimming took off 3 bases at V and 6 bases at J, with 12 bases between the two ends. Germline CDR1 MGHDK, CDR2 SYGVNS.

The gene calls are TRBV12-5 and TRBJ2-1, with D maybe TRBD2 (6 bases). CDR1 and CDR2 from the germline V gene are LGHNT and FRNRAP. This CDR3 has 13 amino acids. V was pared by 10 bases and J by 5 bases, with 15 bases between. As DNA, the CDR3 is TGTGCTACGAGGGACTTGACTAACAATGAGCAGTTCTTC. Its protein is CATRDLTNNEQFF.

The genes are TRBV9 and TRBJ2-2; 10 positions match TRBD2. With 4 bases clipped from V and 4 bases from J, the junction kept 7 bases outside the gene matches. The CDR3 is made up of 16 amino acids. CDR1 is SGDLS, CDR2 YYNGEE, per germline. The CDR3 DNA sequence: TGTGCCAGCAGCCCTCGGACTAGCGGAGTCACCGGGGAGCTGTTTTTT. Its protein is CASSPRTSGVTGELFF.

This sequence joins TRBV4-1 and TRBJ2-7, with D perhaps TRBD1 (6 bases). The V end lost 0 bases, the J end lost 4 bases, and 7 bases lay between the germline ends. The germline gives CDR1 MGHRA, CDR2 YSYEKL. There are 13 residues in the CDR3. The CDR3 nucleotides read TGCGCCAGCAGCCAAGACGGGACATACGAGCAGTACTTC. Protein sequence: CASSQDGTYEQYF.

The V call is TRBV6-1, the J call TRBJ2-2; D remains unclear. The germline V gene has CDR1 MNHNS and CDR2 SASEGT. Trimming took 3 bases from V and 0 from J, leaving 11 bases between them. The CDR3 extends over 16 amino acids. The CDR3 region has the DNA TGTGCCAGCAGTGATCATCCCTACTCGAACACCGGGGAGCTGTTTTTT. Translation gives CASSDHPYSNTGELFF.

The J gene is TRBJ2-7, the V gene TRBV19, with D possibly being TRBD2 (6 bases). Germline CDR1 and CDR2: LNHDA and SQIVND (reference sequence). V was clipped by 3 bases and J by 6 bases, with 12 bases between them. CDR3 length equals 13 residues. This CDR3 is CASSIMAGSEQYF. The CDR3 DNA reads TGTGCCAGTAGTATTATGGCGGGAAGCGAGCAGTACTTC.

The chain couples TRBV19 to TRBJ1-3; 9 bases match TRBD1. The CDR3 covers 15 residues. Losses at the gene ends were 5 bases for V and 3 bases for J; bases not matched to a gene: 5. In germline, CDR1 is LNHDA, CDR2 SQIVND (reference sequence). CDR3 in DNA: TGTGCCAGTAGTCCCCGGACAGGGGTTGGAAACACCATATATTTT. Encoded protein: CASSPRTGVGNTIYF.

The rearrangement joins TRBV9 to TRBJ1-6; D call uncertain. Germline V CDR1 and CDR2: SGDLS, YYNGEE. The V gene lost 3 bases and the J gene lost 6 bases, with 4 bases spanning the gap. The CDR3 runs 12 residues. The CDR3 region has the DNA TGTGCCAGCAGCGCTTCTAATTCACCCCTCCACTTT. Its translation: CASSASNSPLHF.